This T cell receptor (beta chain) was retrieved from a study of OX40 agonist ivuxolimab in advanced cancers. Study as a whole: A history of anti-PD-1, anti-PD-L1 or anti-CTLA-4 therapy was acceptable, and 40% to 45% had some.

General study results and limits: At doses 0.1 to 3.0 mg/kg, CD4+ and CD8+ clones expanded. Among the nonresponders, some also had low normalized T-cell clonal expansion.

For this clone: Antigen unknown.

Some clones are missing from TCRdb's copy, which holds only in-frame ones; the method was immunoSEQ multiplex PCR. Of about 75,000 clones listed, 80% to 90% were seen once; the top ten hold roughly 15%. Sample: CD4+ or CD8+ T cells sorted from blood, taken in a trial of the OX40 agonist ivuxolimab. This sequence was found in an adult with an advanced solid tumor such as melanoma, head and neck, liver or kidney cancer.

CDR3 protein: CASSYHSGGTIYSNQPQHF. CDR3 DNA: TGTGCCAGCAGTTATCATTCAGGGGGAACCATTTATAGCAATCAGCCCCAGCATTTT. The V and J genes are TRBV28 and TRBJ1-5; TRBD1 agrees at 7 bases. CDR1 and CDR2 from the germline V gene are MDHEN and SYDVKM. The CDR3 consists of 19 residues. The junction had 15 bases not matched to a gene; V was cut back by 4 bases and J by 0 bases.